This passage covers 6 T cell receptor beta chains from one sample sequenced in a study of CD8 T cells in ankylosing spondylitis (dated by TCRdb to about 2017). No antigens are known for them. What the work shows at the level of the full study, not this receptor alone: Blood from ankylosing spondylitis patients appeared to be characterized by a TCR beta motif composed of under ten highly homologous amino acid variants.

Receptor amplification or capture employed 5' RACE. These reads were obtained on an Illumina HiSeq 2500. TCRdb took the public reads, trimmed them with fastp at Q25, ran MiXCR for clone calling and kept in-frame beta chains. Identical CDR3 protein sequences are pooled into one entry, listed with their most common genes and DNA. The sample records about 330,000 distinct CDR3 sequences, roughly 8% of which are singletons. The ten largest clones add up to less than 15% of the sample. Input material: blood, either unsorted or a sorted T cell fraction (not recorded which). The receptors stem from a male donor with ankylosing spondylitis.

CDR3 amino acids: CAWSGDRNQPQHF. The CDR3 DNA reads as TGTGCCTGGAGCGGGGACCGCAATCAGCCCCAGCATTTT. The chain combines TRBV30 with TRBJ1-5, with D possibly matching TRBD1 (5 bases). Looked up from germline, CDR1 is GTSNPN and CDR2 is SVGIG (reference sequence). V shed 3 bases and J shed 2 bases, with 8 bases lying between them. The CDR3 sequence is 13 residues long.

The J gene is TRBJ2-1, the V gene TRBV6-1, with TRBD2 matching 13 bases. V was clipped by 6 bases and J by 8 bases; unmatched bases: 7. Germline V gives CDR1 MNHNS, CDR2 SASEGT. This CDR3 has 15 residues. CDR3 residues: CASSLRTSGRYEQFF. The DNA of the CDR3 is TGTGCCAGCAGCCTCCGGACTAGCGGGAGATATGAGCAGTTCTTC.

The chain uses TRBV11-1 and TRBJ2-3, with 11 bases that match TRBD1. Germline loops: CDR1 SGHAT, CDR2 FQDESV (reference sequence). V shed 3 bases and J 5 bases; nucleotides not matched to a gene: 7. This CDR3 comprises 16 residues. In DNA form, the CDR3 reads TGTGCCAGCAGCTTGCTTCCGGGACAGGGGGGAGATACGCAGTATTTT. The encoded protein is CASSLLPGQGGDTQYF. Filled out from reference TRBV11-1 and TRBJ2-3, the complete variable domain reads EAEVAQSPRYKITEKSQAVAFWCDPISGHATLYWYRQILGQGPELLVQFQDESVVDDSQLPKDRFSAERLKGVDSTLKIQPAELGDSAMYLCASSLLPGQGGDTQYFGPGTRLTVL.

This clonotype was seen just once. This chain links TRBV7-9 with TRBJ2-7, with D possibly TRBD2 on 5 matching bases. The CDR3 has 15 amino acids. V dropped 3 bases and J dropped 2 bases, with 14 bases sitting between them. Germline values: CDR1 SEHNR, CDR2 FQNEAQ (reference sequence). CDR3 sequence reads: CASSFPGVSPYEQYF. The CDR3 region has the DNA TGTGCCAGCAGCTTCCCCGGGGTCTCTCCCTACGAGCAGTACTTC.

The table lists this clonotype with a few counts. This chain connects TRBV24-1 to TRBJ2-2; TRBD1 is a possible D gene (5 bases). CDR1 and CDR2 from the germline V gene are KGHDR and SFDVKD. V was clipped by 2 bases and J by 5 bases, with 14 bases between them. This CDR3 has 16 residues. The CDR3 is CATSDSRVGVTGELFF. The CDR3 nucleotides are TGTGCCACCAGTGATTCCCGGGTAGGGGTGACCGGGGAGCTGTTTTTT.

The chain carries TRBV20-1 and TRBJ1-1; unclear D gene. Germline-derived CDR1 and CDR2 are DFQATT and SNEGSKA (reference sequence). V lost 3 bases, J lost 1 base, and 6 bases lay in between. There are 12 residues in the CDR3. The CDR3 is CSARRQNTEAFF. CDR3 nucleotide sequence: TGCAGTGCTAGGCGGCAGAACACTGAAGCTTTCTTT.